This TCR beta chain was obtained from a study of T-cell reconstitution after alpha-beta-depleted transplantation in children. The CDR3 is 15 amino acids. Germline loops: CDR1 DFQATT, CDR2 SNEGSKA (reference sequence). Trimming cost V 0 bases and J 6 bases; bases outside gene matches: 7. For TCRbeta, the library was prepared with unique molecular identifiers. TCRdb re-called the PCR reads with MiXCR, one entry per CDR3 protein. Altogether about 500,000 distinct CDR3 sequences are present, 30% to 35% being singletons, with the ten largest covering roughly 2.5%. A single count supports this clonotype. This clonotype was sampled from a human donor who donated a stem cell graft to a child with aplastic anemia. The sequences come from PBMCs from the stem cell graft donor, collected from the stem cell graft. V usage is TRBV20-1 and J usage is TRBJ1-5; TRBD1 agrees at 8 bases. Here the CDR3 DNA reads TGCAGTGCTAGAGAGTGGCCAGGGGGCACTCAGCCCCAGCATTTT. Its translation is CSAREWPGGTQPQHF.